The 6 T cell receptor beta chains given below trace back to one sample, sequenced in a study of T-cell memory formation after mild COVID-19. TCRdb called the 5' RACE reads again in MiXCR, with one record for every CDR3 protein. This table has around 300,000 distinct CDR3 sequences, roughly 8% appearing once. Material: PBMCs or a T cell subset sorted from them (not recorded which). Source of these receptors: a man between 18 and 35 years old who had mild COVID-19 (a few samples of this study predate the infection). Cell type and time point are not known.

This clonotype came up many times. V and J are TRBV25-1 and TRBJ2-1; 12 bases are shared with TRBD1. The CDR3 sequence is 16 residues long. Germline CDR1 and CDR2: MGHDK and SYGVNS. J was trimmed by 9 bases and V by 1 base; bases with no gene match: 7. The CDR3 region has the DNA TGTGCCAGCAGTGAATTCGGGGACAGGGGGCCCATTGAGCAGTTCTTC. Amino acid sequence: CASSEFGDRGPIEQFF.

A few counts support this clonotype. The chain carries TRBV18 and TRBJ1-2; 7 nucleotides match TRBD1. Germline V gives CDR1 KGHSH, CDR2 LQKENI. The V gene end was trimmed by 4 bases and the J gene end by 4 bases; junction bases not matched to a gene: 15. The CDR3 runs to 17 residues. CDR3: CASSLLPGTVLPYGYTF. The CDR3 DNA follows: TGTGCCAGCTCACTCCTACCCGGGACAGTACTACCCTATGGCTACACCTTC.

This clonotype was seen more than once but under ten times. V gene TRBV5-5 combines with J gene TRBJ2-2, with TRBD2 matching over 14 bases. The trim removed 4 bases at V and 4 bases at J, leaving 6 bases unmatched. Germline CDR1 SGHKS, CDR2 YYEKEE (reference sequence). The CDR3 is 17 residues long. The CDR3 is CASSRTSGGPFTGELFF. The CDR3 DNA is TGTGCCAGCAGCCGGACTAGCGGGGGGCCCTTCACCGGGGAGCTGTTTTTT.

There are many counts of this clonotype. The rearrangement uses TRBV4-2 and TRBJ2-1, with 7 bases matching TRBD1. V shed 1 base and J 6 bases; nucleotides not matched to a gene: 9. Germline values: CDR1 LGHNA, CDR2 YNFKEQ. CDR3 length: 16 amino acids. CDR3 in amino acids: CASSQGSLRGTNEQFF. CDR3 sequence (DNA): TGTGCCAGCAGCCAAGGATCCCTCAGGGGGACCAATGAGCAGTTCTTC.

CDR3 residues: CASSELRAGGPETQYF. The CDR3 DNA sequence: TGTGCCAGCAGTGAACTTCGGGCGGGGGGACCAGAGACCCAGTACTTC. This rearrangement joins TRBV12-3 or TRBV12-4 to TRBJ2-5, with TRBD2 matching over 8 bases. The CDR3 has 16 amino acids. After removal of 5 bases from V and 4 bases from J, the junction contained 12 bases not matched to a gene.

This clonotype was observed a handful of times. This chain connects TRBV28 to TRBJ1-5, with D hard to call. The CDR3 spans 14 residues. V shed 2 bases and J shed 5 bases, with 10 bases lying between them. Per germline, CDR1 MDHEN and CDR2 SYDVKM. As DNA, the CDR3 is TGTGCCAGCAGTTTAGGAGGGAGGGATCAGCCCCAGCATTTT. It codes for CASSLGGRDQPQHF.